This is a list of T cell receptor beta chains from one sample in a study of CD8+ T cells in alopecia areata. Measured with immunoSEQ multiplex PCR; TCRdb has only the in-frame clones, and not every one. Of more than 85,000 clones in the sample, roughly three fifths were seen once. Material: CD8+ T cells sorted from blood, obtained at week 4, from a patient treated with tofacitinib. Source of these receptors: a human donor with alopecia areata. Both conserved end residues are part of each CDR3. The D gene is left open where the match is weak. Only some rows state a clone size, as once, few, many or a class for expanded clones.

few	TRBV15	TRBJ2-5	NA	CATSREIGELSETQYF	TGTGCCACCAGCAGAGAAATTGGGGAACTCTCAGAGACCCAGTACTTC
NA	TRBV27	TRBJ2-3	NA	CASSLSVGTDTQYF	TGTGCCAGCAGTTTATCGGTGGGCACAGATACGCAGTATTTT
NA	TRBV2	TRBJ1-3	NA	CASSEGTDSGNTIYF	TGTGCCAGCAGCGAGGGGACGGACTCTGGAAACACCATATATTTT
NA	TRBV4-3	TRBJ1-4	NA	CASSQGTLDARIDEKLFF	TGCGCCAGCAGCCAAGGGACACTAGACGCTAGAATTGATGAAAAACTGTTTTTT
NA	TRBV9	TRBJ2-1	NA	CASSVVLGDNEQFF	TGTGCCAGCAGCGTAGTTCTGGGGGACAATGAGCAGTTCTTC
NA	TRBV5-1	TRBJ2-7	TRBD1	CASSSSQRTGTYEQYF	TGCGCCAGCAGCTCATCCCAGAGGACAGGCACCTACGAGCAGTACTTC
few	TRBV9	TRBJ2-3	TRBD1	CASSGDRYTDTQYF	TGTGCCAGCAGCGGGGACAGGTACACAGATACGCAGTATTTT
many	TRBV29-1	TRBJ2-4	NA	CSVEDLRDGLNIQYF	TGCAGCGTTGAAGATCTAAGGGACGGATTAAACATTCAGTACTTC
NA	TRBV7-2	TRBJ2-7	TRBD2	CASSLGRSSGSYYEQYF	TGTGCCAGCAGCTTAGGGAGGTCTAGCGGGAGTTACTACGAGCAGTACTTC
NA	TRBV7-9	TRBJ2-1	NA	CASSLFQGGSYNEQFF	TGTGCCAGCAGCTTATTTCAGGGGGGCTCCTACAATGAGCAGTTCTTC
NA	TRBV5-1	TRBJ2-1	TRBD2	CASSLALAGGLNEQFF	TGCGCCAGCAGCTTGGCACTAGCGGGGGGGCTCAATGAGCAGTTCTTC
NA	TRBV27	TRBJ2-5	NA	CASSLFGQETQYF	TGTGCCAGCAGTTTATTCGGCCAAGAGACCCAGTACTTC
NA	TRBV30	TRBJ1-2	NA	CAWSEGGGWGYTF	TGTGCCTGGAGCGAAGGGGGGGGCTGGGGCTACACCTTC
few	TRBV5-1	TRBJ2-5	NA	CASSSDSGETQYF	TGCGCCAGCAGCTCCGACAGCGGAGAGACCCAGTACTTC
NA	TRBV30	TRBJ2-5	NA	CAWSLAGAGETQYF	TGTGCCTGGAGCCTAGCAGGGGCAGGGGAGACCCAGTACTTC
few	TRBV5-1	TRBJ2-7	NA	CASSLEGGYEQYF	TGCGCCAGCAGCTTGGAAGGGGGATACGAGCAGTACTTC
NA	TRBV4-1	TRBJ2-7	NA	CASSRGGSEQYF	TGCGCCAGCAGTCGCGGGGGCTCCGAGCAGTACTTC
NA	TRBV25-1	TRBJ2-7	NA	CASSFGRSYEQYF	TGTGCCAGCAGTTTCGGGCGCTCCTACGAGCAGTACTTC
NA	TRBV4-3	TRBJ2-3	TRBD2	CASSQAGTSKTDTQYF	TGCGCCAGCAGCCAGGCCGGGACTAGCAAGACAGATACGCAGTATTTT
once	TRBV9	TRBJ2-1	TRBD2	CASTSGVEYNEQFF	TGTGCCTCCACTAGCGGGGTGGAGTACAATGAGCAGTTCTTC
NA	TRBV5-1	TRBJ2-3	NA	CASSLGDYSTDTQYF	TGCGCCAGCAGCTTGGGAGATTATAGCACAGATACGCAGTATTTT
NA	TRBV5-6	TRBJ2-1	TRBD2	CASSFGASGVTSYNEQFF	TGTGCCAGCAGCTTCGGGGCTAGCGGGGTGACCAGTTACAATGAGCAGTTCTTC
few	TRBV29-1	TRBJ2-7	NA	CSVEGGTVPDEQYF	TGCAGCGTTGAAGGGGGCACGGTTCCGGACGAGCAGTACTTC
NA	TRBV5-4	TRBJ2-1	TRBD2	CATMPLAGANEQFF	TGTGCCACCATGCCCCTAGCGGGGGCGAATGAGCAGTTCTTC
NA	TRBV27	TRBJ2-7	TRBD2	CASSSGTSGGTNEQYF	TGTGCCAGCTCCTCCGGGACTAGCGGGGGGACCAACGAGCAGTACTTC
NA	TRBV2	TRBJ2-6	TRBD1	CASRQGVSSGANVLTF	TGTGCCAGCAGACAGGGGGTTTCCTCTGGGGCCAACGTCCTGACTTTC
NA	TRBV4-3	TRBJ1-3	NA	CASSQDRNSYSGNTIYF	TGCGCCAGCAGCCAAGATAGGAACTCCTACTCTGGAAACACCATATATTTT
NA	TRBV7-9	TRBJ2-3	TRBD2	CASSPTSGSTDTQYF	TGTGCCAGCAGCCCGACTAGCGGTAGCACAGATACGCAGTATTTT
NA	TRBV6-5	TRBJ2-5	TRBD1	CASSSGQGKETQYF	TGTGCCAGCAGTTCCGGACAGGGCAAGGAGACCCAGTACTTC
NA	TRBV6-1	TRBJ2-1	NA	CASREGYNEQFF	TGTGCCAGCAGGGAGGGTTACAATGAGCAGTTCTTC
NA	TRBV7-9	TRBJ1-5	NA	CASSLDSGNQPQHF	TGTGCCAGCAGCTTAGACTCAGGGAATCAGCCCCAGCATTTT
NA	TRBV7-9	TRBJ2-7	TRBD1	CASSPTGASSYEQYF	TGTGCCAGCAGCCCAACAGGGGCGAGCTCCTACGAGCAGTACTTC
few	TRBV28	TRBJ2-5	TRBD2	CASSSPFEDGGEGRETQYF	TGTGCCAGCAGTTCTCCCTTCGAGGATGGGGGGGAGGGCCGAGAGACCCAGTACTTC
NA	TRBV4-3	TRBJ1-4	NA	CASSEDGNRQSNEKLFF	TGCGCCAGCAGCGAAGATGGAAACAGGCAGTCTAATGAAAAACTGTTTTTT
NA	TRBV6-5	TRBJ2-2	NA	CASSDSEGHTGELFF	TGTGCCAGCAGTGACTCTGAGGGACACACCGGGGAGCTGTTTTTT
NA	TRBV4-2	TRBJ2-7	TRBD1	CASSLLGQGDHEQYF	TGTGCCAGCAGCTTGCTGGGACAGGGTGATCACGAGCAGTACTTC
few	TRBV29-1	TRBJ2-5	TRBD2	CSVDRGGGKTQYF	TGCAGCGTTGACCGTGGGGGGGGGAAGACCCAGTACTTC
NA	TRBV5-6	TRBJ2-3	TRBD1	CASSLGERYRGLRADTQYF	TGTGCCAGCAGCTTGGGAGAGCGTTACAGGGGGCTGAGAGCAGATACGCAGTATTTT
few	TRBV10-3	TRBJ2-1	TRBD2	CAISVTSGYEQFF	TGTGCCATCAGTGTAACTAGCGGGTATGAGCAGTTCTTC
NA	TRBV27	TRBJ1-1	NA	CASRFGTNTEAFF	TGTGCCAGCAGATTCGGAACAAACACTGAAGCTTTCTTT
NA	TRBV4-3	TRBJ1-2	TRBD1	CASSPGTGGNYGYTF	TGCGCCAGCAGCCCAGGGACAGGGGGTAACTATGGCTACACCTTC